One and the same sample provided the 12 T cell receptor beta chains below, sequenced in a study of T cells in Graves' hyperthyroidism and ophthalmopathy. Amplification of TCR beta CDR3 regions used RNA as the template. The HTBI primer set served for first-round RT-PCR of the TCR CDR3. TCRdb redid the calling of the multiplex PCR reads with MiXCR, one entry per CDR3 protein. This sample carries approximately 610,000 distinct CDR3 sequences, roughly 15% of them seen once, and the ten largest clones take 3.5% to 4.5%. The sample consisted of blood. The receptors stem from a woman aged 40 to 50 with Graves' ophthalmopathy.

In this sample, this clonotype turned up many times. The rearrangement joins TRBV20-1 to TRBJ1-1; D unclear. V shed 7 bases and J shed 1 base, with 10 bases lying between them. The CDR3 runs 12 residues. CDR1 is DFQATT and CDR2 is SNEGSKA in the germline V gene (reference sequence). CDR3 nucleotide sequence: TGCAGTGTTTGGGGAGGGAACACTGAAGCTTTCTTT. Its protein product is CSVWGGNTEAFF.

This clonotype was detected many times. The chain links TRBV27 to TRBJ1-1; 7 bases are shared with TRBD1. The CDR3 runs to 14 residues. Germline V gives CDR1 MNHEY, CDR2 SMNVEV (reference sequence). Losses at the gene ends were 9 bases for V and 2 bases for J; bases not matched to a gene: 9. CDR3 protein: CARIVQGTNTEAFF. In nucleotides, the CDR3 is TGTGCCAGAATAGTACAGGGGACTAACACTGAAGCTTTCTTT.

This clonotype was seen repeatedly, ten times or more. This chain joins TRBV10-3 and TRBJ1-2; D ambiguous. CDR1 is ENHRY, CDR2 SYGVKD, per germline. CDR3 size: 15 residues. V lost 0 bases, J lost 1 base, and 9 bases lay in between. The CDR3 loop reads CAISESSVINYGYTF. Written as DNA, the CDR3 is TGTGCCATCAGTGAGTCATCGGTGATTAACTATGGCTACACCTTC.

Many counts were recorded for this clonotype. This sequence joins TRBV30 and TRBJ2-7; D is perhaps TRBD2 (6 bases). This CDR3 comprises 13 residues. The germline gives CDR1 GTSNPN, CDR2 SVGIG (reference sequence). V lost 4 bases and J 2 bases, leaving 12 bases between the germline ends. This CDR3 reads CAWNEGLTYEQYF. CDR3 DNA sequence: TGTGCCTGGAACGAGGGACTTACCTACGAGCAGTACTTC. Complete variable domain (other parts from reference TRBV30 and TRBJ2-7): SQTIHQWPATLVQPVGSPLSLECTVEGTSNPNLYWYRQAAGRGLQLLFYSVGIGQISSEVPQNLSASRPQDRQFILSSKKLLLSDSGFYLCAWNEGLTYEQYFGPGTRLTVT.

The table lists this clonotype with a few counts. The chain is built from TRBV7-2 and TRBJ2-2; tentatively, D is TRBD1 (5 bases). Per the germline V gene, CDR1 is SGHTA and CDR2 is FQGNSA. This CDR3 has 15 amino acids. V shed 4 bases and J shed 7 bases, with 16 bases lying between them. CDR3 nucleotides: TGTGCCAGCAGCTATCAGGCAGGGTCAGGCGGGGAGCTGTTTTTT. Protein product: CASSYQAGSGGELFF.

The chain recombines TRBV28 with TRBJ1-5; 9 bases map to TRBD1. Germline-derived CDR1 and CDR2 are MDHEN and SYDVKM. The length of the CDR3 is 15 residues. Germline trimming cut 6 bases from V and 3 bases from J; bases unmatched to any gene: 6. In DNA form, the CDR3 reads TGTGCCAGCAGGGAACAGGGGGCTATCAATCAGCCCCAGCATTTT. It yields the protein CASREQGAINQPQHF.

This clonotype was recorded a few times. The V call is TRBV29-1, the J call TRBJ1-1, with D unclear. There are 15 residues in the CDR3. CDR1 is SQVTM, CDR2 ANQGSEA, per germline. V lost 6 bases and J lost 2, with 19 bases in between. The chain's CDR3 is CSVFPGRGFNTEAFF. For the CDR3, the DNA is TGCAGCGTGTTCCCGGGCCGAGGTTTTAACACTGAAGCTTTCTTT.

This clonotype was detected a few times. The rearrangement joins TRBV14 to TRBJ2-7, with TRBD2 matching over 16 bases. The CDR3 totals 18 residues. With V trimmed by 5 bases and J by 3 bases, 10 bases remained unmatched. Germline-derived CDR1 and CDR2 are SGHDN and FVKESK. The CDR3 reads CASSVNLGLAGGRYEQYF. Here the CDR3 DNA reads TGTGCCAGCAGCGTGAACCTGGGACTAGCGGGAGGGCGCTACGAGCAGTACTTC. The full variable domain, rest sourced from reference TRBV14 and TRBJ2-7, is EAGVTQFPSHSVIEKGQTVTLRCDPISGHDNLYWYRRVMGKEIKFLLHFVKESKQDESGMPNNRFLAERTGGTYSTLKVQPAELEDSGVYFCASSVNLGLAGGRYEQYFGPGTRLTVT.

This clonotype was seen repeatedly, ten times or more. This sequence may be a read error, since a much larger clone differs from it by one base. The chain combines TRBV6-5 with TRBJ2-7, with TRBD2 identical over 7 bases. This CDR3 spans 16 amino acids. The V gene's germline CDR1 is MNHEY and CDR2 SVGAGI. Trimming took 5 bases from V and 9 from J; bases not matched to a gene: 19. The CDR3 DNA follows: TGTGCCAGCAGTATGGGGACTAACGGGAGTAAAGTCTGGCAGTACTTC. This encodes CASSMGTNGSKVWQYF.

This chain links TRBV4-2 with TRBJ2-2; 11 positions agree with TRBD1. The V segment lost 4 bases and the J segment 4 bases; nucleotides outside the gene matches: 17. The CDR3 runs 20 residues. Germline values: CDR1 LGHNA, CDR2 YNFKEQ. The CDR3 loop is CASSPGQGAVDLDFTGELFF. The CDR3 DNA is TGTGCCAGCAGCCCCGGACAGGGGGCCGTTGATTTAGATTTCACCGGGGAGCTGTTTTTT.

This clonotype was found many times. The J gene is TRBJ2-6, the V gene TRBV15, with D perhaps TRBD1 (5 bases). This CDR3 contains 12 residues. V was trimmed by 2 bases and J by 13 bases, leaving 9 bases between them. Germline V gives CDR1 LNHNV, CDR2 YYDKDF (reference sequence). In DNA form, the CDR3 reads TGTGCCACCAGCAGATACCAGGGAGTCCTGACTTTC. Translated, it gives CATSRYQGVLTF.

This clonotype was seen repeatedly, ten times or more. This sequence joins TRBV4-3 and TRBJ2-2; the D call may be TRBD1 or TRBD2 (5 bases each). The V gene lost 0 bases and the J gene lost 4 bases, with 9 bases spanning the gap. CDR1 is LGHNA and CDR2 is YSLEER in the germline V gene. CDR3 length: 15 residues. CDR3 loop: CASSQDRGPTGELFF. The DNA of the CDR3 is TGCGCCAGCAGCCAAGACCGGGGCCCCACCGGGGAGCTGTTTTTT.